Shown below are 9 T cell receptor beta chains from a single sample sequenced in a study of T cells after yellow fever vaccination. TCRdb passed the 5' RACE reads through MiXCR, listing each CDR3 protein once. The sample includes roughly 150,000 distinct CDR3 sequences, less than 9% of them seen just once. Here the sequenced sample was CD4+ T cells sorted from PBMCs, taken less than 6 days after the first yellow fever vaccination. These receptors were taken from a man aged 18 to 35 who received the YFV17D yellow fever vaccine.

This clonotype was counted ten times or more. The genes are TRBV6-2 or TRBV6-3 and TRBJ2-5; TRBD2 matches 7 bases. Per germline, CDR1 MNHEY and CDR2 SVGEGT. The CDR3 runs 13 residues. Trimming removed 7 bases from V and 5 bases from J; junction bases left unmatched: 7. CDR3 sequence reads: CASKRTRSETQYF. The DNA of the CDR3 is TGTGCCAGCAAGCGGACTAGAAGCGAGACCCAGTACTTC.

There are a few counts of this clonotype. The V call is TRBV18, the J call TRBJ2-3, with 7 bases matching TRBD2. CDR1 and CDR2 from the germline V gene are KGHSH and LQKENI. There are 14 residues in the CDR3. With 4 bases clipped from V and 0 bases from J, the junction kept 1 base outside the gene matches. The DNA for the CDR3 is TGTGCCAGCTCACTGACTAGCAGCACAGATACGCAGTATTTT. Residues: CASSLTSSTDTQYF. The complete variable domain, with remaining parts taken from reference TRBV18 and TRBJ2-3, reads NAGVMQNPRHLVRRRGQEARLRCSPMKGHSHVYWYRQLPEEGLKFMVYLQKENIIDESGMPKERFSAEFPKEGPSILRIQQVVRGDSAAYFCASSLTSSTDTQYFGPGTRLTVL.

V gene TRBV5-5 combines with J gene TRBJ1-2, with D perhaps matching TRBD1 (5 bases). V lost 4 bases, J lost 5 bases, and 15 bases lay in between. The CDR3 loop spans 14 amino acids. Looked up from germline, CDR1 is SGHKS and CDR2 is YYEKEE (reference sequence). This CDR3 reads CASSLGLGLYGYTF. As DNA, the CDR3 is TGTGCCAGCAGCCTGGGGCTCGGGTTATATGGCTACACCTTC.

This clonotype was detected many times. This chain's CDR3 is CASSSRQGFYYYGYTF. The CDR3 DNA is TGTGCCAGCAGCTCCCGACAGGGGTTTTATTACTATGGCTACACCTTC. The V call is TRBV5-6, the J call TRBJ1-2; TRBD1 matches at 8 bases. V was clipped by 3 bases and J by 3 bases; unmatched bases: 10. Germline loops: CDR1 SGHDT, CDR2 YYEEEE. CDR3 length: 16 residues.

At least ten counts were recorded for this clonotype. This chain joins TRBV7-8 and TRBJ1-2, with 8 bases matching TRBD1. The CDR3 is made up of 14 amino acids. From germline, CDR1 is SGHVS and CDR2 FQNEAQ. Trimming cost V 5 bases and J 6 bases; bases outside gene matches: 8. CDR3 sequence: CASSRQSGGDGYTF. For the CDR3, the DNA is TGTGCCAGCAGCCGACAGTCAGGGGGCGATGGCTACACCTTC.

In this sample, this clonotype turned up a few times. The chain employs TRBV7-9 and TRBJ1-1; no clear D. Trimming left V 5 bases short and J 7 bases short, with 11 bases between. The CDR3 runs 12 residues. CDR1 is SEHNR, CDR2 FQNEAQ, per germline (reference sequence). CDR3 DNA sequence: TGTGCCAGCAGCAAGGAGGGCGGTGAAGCTTTCTTT. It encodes CASSKEGGEAFF.

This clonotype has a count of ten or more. The DNA for the CDR3 is TGTGCCAGTAATCTAGCGGGGGGGCTTTTTGATACGCAGTATTTT. Amino acid sequence: CASNLAGGLFDTQYF. The V gene is TRBV28, the J gene TRBJ2-3; 12 bases agree with TRBD2. The trim removed 9 bases at V and 6 bases at J, leaving 10 bases unmatched. The CDR3 extends over 15 amino acids. Germline V lookup: CDR1 MDHEN, CDR2 SYDVKM.

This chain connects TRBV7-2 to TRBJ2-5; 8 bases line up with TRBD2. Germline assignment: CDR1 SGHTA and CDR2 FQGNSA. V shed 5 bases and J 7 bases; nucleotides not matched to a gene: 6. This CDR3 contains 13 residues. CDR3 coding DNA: TGTGCCAGCAGCCCCGGGGGGGACGGGACCCAGTACTTC. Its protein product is CASSPGGDGTQYF.

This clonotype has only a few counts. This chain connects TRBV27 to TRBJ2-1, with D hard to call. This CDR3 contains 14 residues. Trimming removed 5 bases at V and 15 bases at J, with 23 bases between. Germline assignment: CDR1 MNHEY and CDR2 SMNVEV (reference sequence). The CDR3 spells CASSTSVRARRWFF. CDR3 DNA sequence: TGTGCCAGCAGTACCTCGGTGCGAGCCAGGCGGTGGTTCTTC.